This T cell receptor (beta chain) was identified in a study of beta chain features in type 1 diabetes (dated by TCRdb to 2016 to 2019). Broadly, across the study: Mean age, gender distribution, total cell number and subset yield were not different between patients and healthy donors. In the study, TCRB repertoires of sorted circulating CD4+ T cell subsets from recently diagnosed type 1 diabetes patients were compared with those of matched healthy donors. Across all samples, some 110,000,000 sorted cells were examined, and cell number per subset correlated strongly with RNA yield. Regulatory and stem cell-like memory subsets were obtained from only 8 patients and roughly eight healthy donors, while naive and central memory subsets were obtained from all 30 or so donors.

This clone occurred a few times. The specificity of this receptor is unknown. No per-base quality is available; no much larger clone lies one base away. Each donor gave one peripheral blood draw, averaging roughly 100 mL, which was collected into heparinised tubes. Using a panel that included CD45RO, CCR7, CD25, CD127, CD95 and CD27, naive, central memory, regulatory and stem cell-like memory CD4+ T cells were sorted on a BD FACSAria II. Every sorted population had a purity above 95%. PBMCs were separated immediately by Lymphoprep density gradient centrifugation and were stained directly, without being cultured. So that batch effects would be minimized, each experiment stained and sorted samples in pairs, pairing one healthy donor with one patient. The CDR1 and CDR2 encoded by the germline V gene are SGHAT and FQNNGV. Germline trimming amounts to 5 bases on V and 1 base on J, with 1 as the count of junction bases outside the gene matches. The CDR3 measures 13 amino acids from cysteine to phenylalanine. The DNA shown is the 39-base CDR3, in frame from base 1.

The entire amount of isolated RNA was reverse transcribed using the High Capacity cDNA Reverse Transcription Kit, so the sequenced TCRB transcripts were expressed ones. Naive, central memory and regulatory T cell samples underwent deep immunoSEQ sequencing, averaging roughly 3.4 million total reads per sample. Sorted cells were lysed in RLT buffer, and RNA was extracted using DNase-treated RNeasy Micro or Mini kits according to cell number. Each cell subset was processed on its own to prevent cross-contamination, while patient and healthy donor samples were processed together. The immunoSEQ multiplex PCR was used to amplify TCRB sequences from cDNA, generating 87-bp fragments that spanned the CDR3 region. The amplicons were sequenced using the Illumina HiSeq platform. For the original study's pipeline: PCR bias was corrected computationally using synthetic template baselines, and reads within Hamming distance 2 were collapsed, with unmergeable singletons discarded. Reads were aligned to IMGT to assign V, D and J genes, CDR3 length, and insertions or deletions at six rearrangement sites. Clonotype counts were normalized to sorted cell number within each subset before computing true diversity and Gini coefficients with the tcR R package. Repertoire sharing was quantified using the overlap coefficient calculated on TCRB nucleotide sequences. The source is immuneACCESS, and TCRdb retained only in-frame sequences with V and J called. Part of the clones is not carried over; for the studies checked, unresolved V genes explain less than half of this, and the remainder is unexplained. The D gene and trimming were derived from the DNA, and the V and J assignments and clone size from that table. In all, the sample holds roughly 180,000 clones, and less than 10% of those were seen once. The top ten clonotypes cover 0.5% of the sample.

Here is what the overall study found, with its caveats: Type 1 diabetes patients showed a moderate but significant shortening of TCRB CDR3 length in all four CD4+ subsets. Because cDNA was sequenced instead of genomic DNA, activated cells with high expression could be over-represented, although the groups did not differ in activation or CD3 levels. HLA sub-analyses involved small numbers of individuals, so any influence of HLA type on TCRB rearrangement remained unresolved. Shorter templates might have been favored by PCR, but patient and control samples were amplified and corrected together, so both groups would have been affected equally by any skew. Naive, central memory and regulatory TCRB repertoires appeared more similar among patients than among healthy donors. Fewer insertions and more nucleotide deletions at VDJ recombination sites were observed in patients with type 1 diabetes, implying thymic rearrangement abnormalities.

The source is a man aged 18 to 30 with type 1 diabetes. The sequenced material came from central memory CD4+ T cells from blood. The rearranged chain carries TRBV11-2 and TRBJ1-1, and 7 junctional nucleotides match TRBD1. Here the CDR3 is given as CASSPGGNTEAFF. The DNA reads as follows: TGTGCCAGCAGCCCAGGGGGGAACACTGAAGCTTTCTTT.